The clone carrying this T cell receptor beta chain was recorded many times. The antigen remains unidentified. This entry belongs to a study of neurological immune-mediated disorders. Study outcomes and limitations: Neither clinical nor MRI features were associated with the multiple sclerosis repertoire cluster. One related-CDR3 cluster, found by phylogenetic grouping, held repertoires of 18 of 34 multiple sclerosis patients and is a possible signature.

In TCRdb, the 5' RACE reads were re-called with MiXCR into one record per CDR3 protein. The sample includes about 70,000 distinct CDR3 sequences, around 3% of them seen just once. This CDR3 has 13 amino acids. V shed 3 bases, J shed 10 bases, and the junction held 5 bases outside the gene matches. Per the germline V gene, CDR1 is DFQATT and CDR2 is SNEGSKA (reference sequence). The rearrangement joins TRBV20-1 to TRBJ2-1, with TRBD2 matching 11 bases. This sequence was found in a woman in her forties or fifties with multiple sclerosis. The sequencing input was PBMCs. CDR3 loop: CSASLTSGAEQFF. In DNA form, the CDR3 reads TGCAGTGCTAGTCTGACTAGCGGGGCAGAGCAGTTCTTC.